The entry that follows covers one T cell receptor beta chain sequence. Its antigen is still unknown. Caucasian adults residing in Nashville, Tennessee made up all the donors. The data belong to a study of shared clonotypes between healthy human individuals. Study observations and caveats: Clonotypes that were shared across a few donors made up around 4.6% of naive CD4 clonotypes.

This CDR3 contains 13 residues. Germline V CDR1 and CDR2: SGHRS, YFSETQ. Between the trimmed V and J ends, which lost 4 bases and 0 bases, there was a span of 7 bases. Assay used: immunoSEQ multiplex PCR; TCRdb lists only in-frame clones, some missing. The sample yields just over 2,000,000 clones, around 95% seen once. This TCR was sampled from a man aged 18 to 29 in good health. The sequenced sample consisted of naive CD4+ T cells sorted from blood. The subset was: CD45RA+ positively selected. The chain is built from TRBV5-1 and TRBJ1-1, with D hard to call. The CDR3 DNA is TGCGCCAGCAGCCCACGGCTGAACACTGAAGCTTTCTTT. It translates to CASSPRLNTEAFF. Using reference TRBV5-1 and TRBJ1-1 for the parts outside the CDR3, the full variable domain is KAGVTQTPRYLIKTRGQQVTLSCSPISGHRSVSWYQQTPGQGLQFLFEYFSETQRNKGNFPGRFSGRQFSNSRSEMNVSTLELGDSALYLCASSPRLNTEAFFGQGTRLTVV.